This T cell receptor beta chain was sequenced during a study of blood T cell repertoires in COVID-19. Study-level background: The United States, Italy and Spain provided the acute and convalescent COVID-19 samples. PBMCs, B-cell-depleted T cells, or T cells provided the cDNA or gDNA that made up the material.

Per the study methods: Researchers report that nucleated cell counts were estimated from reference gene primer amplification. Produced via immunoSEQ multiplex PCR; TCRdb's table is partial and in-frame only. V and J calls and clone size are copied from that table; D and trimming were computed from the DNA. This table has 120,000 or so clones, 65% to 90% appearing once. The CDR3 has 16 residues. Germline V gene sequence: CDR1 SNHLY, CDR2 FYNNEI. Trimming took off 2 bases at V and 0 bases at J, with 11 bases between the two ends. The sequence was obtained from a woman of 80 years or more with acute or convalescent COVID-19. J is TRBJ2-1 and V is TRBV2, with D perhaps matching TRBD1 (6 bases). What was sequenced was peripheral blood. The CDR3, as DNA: TGTGCCAGCAGTGAAAGGGGGACCAGCTCCTACAATGAGCAGTTCTTC. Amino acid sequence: CASSERGTSSYNEQFF.